This entry concerns a single T cell receptor beta chain. Its antigen is undetermined. Deletions cut 5 bases from V and 5 bases from J, with 9 bases between. This CDR3 comprises 12 residues. Germline CDR1 is SGHAT and CDR2 is FQNNGV. Memory CD4+ cells were the fraction left after CD45RA+ naive selection. The record originates from a study of shared clonotypes between healthy human individuals. General study points: The researchers took only blood, and tissue repertoires probably look different. On the whole, naive subsets had larger estimated richness than memory subsets had.

Original handling: Filtering was not the same, since immunoSEQ gave junction-only sequences without quality scores. The repertoire was sequenced with immunoSEQ multiplex PCR; TCRdb's copy has only in-frame clones and lacks some. The V and J calls and clone size were taken over from that table, and D and trimming were inferred from the DNA. The table includes 2 million to 3 million clones, roughly 93% detected once. The genes are TRBV11-2 and TRBJ2-5, with D possibly being TRBD2 (5 bases). Sequenced input: naive CD4+ T cells from PBMCs. The subset here: CD45RA+ positively selected. The TCR sequence derives from a man aged 18 to 29 in good health. Some clones in this sample may be carry-over from other donors' samples. The CDR3 bases are TGTGCCAGCAGCGCTAGCTGGGAGACCCAGTACTTC. Translated, it gives CASSASWETQYF.